This T cell receptor beta chain was identified in a study of STAT5B mutations in CD4+ large granular lymphocyte leukemia. Sequencing was at survey level. As processed by the authors: The detection floor for productive clonotype frequency was 2.59 x 10-5. Here immunoSEQ multiplex PCR was the method, and the copy in TCRdb shows in-frame clones only, minus some. From that table come the V and J calls and clone size; the DNA was used to work out D and trimming. The sample contains 20,000 to 25,000 clones, roughly 82% of which appear only once. Turning to this clone: Antigen specificity is unknown.

The CDR3 runs 16 residues. Germline V lookup: CDR1 MNHEY, CDR2 SMNVEV (reference sequence). V lost 5 bases, J lost 0 bases, and 14 bases lay in between. Broader study findings: No patients shared main leukemic clonotypes, though roughly 27% appeared at low frequency elsewhere.

This receptor was identified in a human donor in good health. The sequenced sample consisted of CD4+ T cells from blood buffy coats. The chain links TRBV27 to TRBJ1-3, with a tentative D call TRBD1 (6 bases). CDR3 bases: TGTGCCAGCAGTCCCGGACAGCGTTTCTCTGGAAACACCATATATTTT. Translated: CASSPGQRFSGNTIYF.